This T cell receptor beta chain was sequenced during a study of CD8 T cells in Susac syndrome. With random hexamers, reverse transcription was performed on about 0.5 to 1 ug of RNA. MiXCR, run by TCRdb on the immunoSEQ multiplex PCR reads, gives a single entry per CDR3 protein. The table has about 130,000 distinct CDR3 sequences, around 91% seen once. CDR1 and CDR2 (germline): GTSNPN, SVGIG (reference sequence). CDR3 length: 11 residues. Trimming pared 3 bases from V and 1 base from J, leaving 3 bases between. This receptor was identified in a human donor with multiple sclerosis. The sample was CD8+ T cells from PBMCs. The chain joins TRBV30 to TRBJ1-1; D not certain. CDR3 nucleotide sequence: TGTGCCTGGAGCCGGAACACTGAAGCTTTCTTT. Encoded protein: CAWSRNTEAFF.